The 27 T cell receptor beta chains below come from one sample, sequenced in a study of cytomegalovirus exposure and HLA in healthy donors. The protocol was immunoSEQ multiplex PCR, while the TCRdb copy is restricted to in-frame clones and leaves out a portion. The data show approximately 160,000 clones, less than 95% seen once. Input material: PBMCs. The receptors here all came from a woman aged 18 to 35 in good health and CMV-seropositive.

The chain combines TRBV6-4 with TRBJ2-7; 8 positions match TRBD2. Trimming cost V 2 bases and J 4 bases; bases outside gene matches: 7. CDR3 length: 15 amino acids. CDR1 MRHNA and CDR2 SNTAGT come from the germline V gene. The CDR3 DNA follows: TGTGCCAGCAGTGACGAAGGGCCGGGAGGGTACGAGCAGTACTTC. This sequence encodes CASSDEGPGGYEQYF.

This clone was seen just once. The rearrangement uses TRBV5-1 and TRBJ2-1, with TRBD2 identical over 11 bases. CDR3 length: 15 amino acids. Germline trimming cut 2 bases from V and 7 bases from J; bases unmatched to any gene: 5. Germline values: CDR1 SGHRS, CDR2 YFSETQ. CDR3 protein: CASSFRGLAVNEQFF. The CDR3 coding sequence is TGCGCCAGCAGCTTCCGGGGACTAGCGGTTAATGAGCAGTTCTTC.

V and J are TRBV5-6 and TRBJ2-7; TRBD1 agrees at 7 bases. Germline V gene lookup returns CDR1 SGHDT and CDR2 YYEEEE. Trimming removed 0 bases from V and 2 bases from J; junction bases left unmatched: 5. The CDR3 is 15 amino acids. The CDR3 region is CASSLGTGATYEQYF. The CDR3 DNA is TGTGCCAGCAGCTTGGGTACAGGGGCTACCTACGAGCAGTACTTC.

The rearrangement links TRBV6-1 to TRBJ2-1; D may be TRBD1 (5 bases). This CDR3 has 15 residues. V shed 2 bases and J shed 10 bases, with 18 bases lying between them. The germline gives CDR1 MNHNS, CDR2 SASEGT. CDR3 residues: CASSEYPRATAEQFF. The CDR3 DNA reads as TGTGCCAGCAGTGAATACCCCCGCGCGACAGCGGAGCAGTTCTTC.

The chain employs TRBV10-3 and TRBJ2-1, with D perhaps matching TRBD1 (5 bases). Trimming cost V 2 bases and J 2 bases, with 13 bases left between them. This CDR3 is 16 amino acids long. Germline loops: CDR1 ENHRY, CDR2 SYGVKD. This chain's CDR3 is CAISEVGQAAYNEQFF. The CDR3 DNA reads as TGTGCCATCAGTGAGGTGGGGCAGGCCGCCTACAATGAGCAGTTCTTC.

V and J are TRBV25-1 and TRBJ1-4, with D possibly TRBD1 on 6 matching bases. CDR1 is MGHDK and CDR2 is SYGVNS in the germline V gene. The V gene lost 3 bases and the J gene lost 6 bases, with 14 bases spanning the gap. The CDR3 consists of 15 residues. The CDR3 here is CASSEGGGKYEKLFF. The CDR3 region has the DNA TGTGCCAGCAGTGAGGGAGGGGGAAAATATGAAAAACTGTTTTTT.

The chain recombines TRBV2 with TRBJ1-2; D remains ambiguous. The CDR3 extends over 13 amino acids. Germline V gene sequence: CDR1 SNHLY, CDR2 FYNNEI. V lost 11 bases to trimming and J lost 5 bases, with 18 bases between them. The CDR3 here is CAAAGSPVYGYTF. For the CDR3, the DNA is TGTGCCGCAGCAGGCTCTCCGGTATATGGCTACACCTTC. Full variable domain (rest looked up from reference TRBV2 and TRBJ1-2): EPEVTQTPSHQVTQMGQEVILRCVPISNHLYFYWYRQILGQKVEFLVSFYNNEISEKSEIFDDQFSVERPDGSNFTLKIRSTKLEDSAMYFCAAAGSPVYGYTFGSGTRLTVV.

The table lists this clone with a count of one. The V call is TRBV15, the J call TRBJ1-5; unclear D gene. Per germline, CDR1 LNHNV and CDR2 YYDKDF (reference sequence). The CDR3 has 14 residues. V was shortened by 0 bases and J by 1 base, with 4 bases between the two germline ends. This CDR3 reads CATSRDQSNQPQHF. DNA for the CDR3: TGTGCCACCAGCAGAGATCAAAGCAATCAGCCCCAGCATTTT.

The rearrangement joins TRBV9 to TRBJ1-3; D ambiguous. The V gene lost 4 bases and the J gene lost 0 bases, with 11 bases spanning the gap. The CDR3 contains 15 residues. Germline V gene sequence: CDR1 SGDLS, CDR2 YYNGEE. In DNA, the CDR3 is TGTGCCAGCAGCCCCAGTCTTGCCTCTGGAAACACCATATATTTT. It yields the protein CASSPSLASGNTIYF. Full variable domain (missing parts from reference TRBV9 and TRBJ1-3): DSGVTQTPKHLITATGQRVTLRCSPRSGDLSVYWYQQSLDQGLQFLIQYYNGEERAKGNILERFSAQQFPDLHSELNLSSLELGDSALYFCASSPSLASGNTIYFGEGSWLTVV.

The chain employs TRBV5-6 and TRBJ2-2, with 9 positions matching TRBD2. The CDR3 length is 16 residues. Germline assignment: CDR1 SGHDT and CDR2 YYEEEE. J lost 5 bases, V lost 4 bases, and 9 bases had no gene match. The CDR3 nucleotides are TGTGCCAGCAGCCCCCAGCGGGGGGTGCGGACCGGGGAGCTGTTTTTT. Amino acid sequence: CASSPQRGVRTGELFF.

The V gene is TRBV5-4, the J gene TRBJ2-1; 8 positions match TRBD2. Germline assignment: CDR1 SGHNT and CDR2 YYREEE (reference sequence). V gave up 10 bases and J gave up 7 bases; unmatched junction bases: 10. This CDR3 spans 13 amino acids. The DNA of the CDR3 is TGTGCCGCCCGACTAGCGAGCTCAAATGAGCAGTTCTTC. Protein product: CAARLASSNEQFF.

The chain carries TRBV5-1 and TRBJ2-2, with 9 bases fitting TRBD2. Germline CDR1 SGHRS, CDR2 YFSETQ. The CDR3 loop spans 16 amino acids. V shed 2 bases, J shed 1 base, and the junction held 3 bases outside the gene matches. CDR3 in DNA: TGCGCCAGCAGCTTCCCAGCGGGAGGGAACACCGGGGAGCTGTTTTTT. Translated, it gives CASSFPAGGNTGELFF.

The gene calls are TRBV7-9 and TRBJ2-7; TRBD1 aligns across 8 bases. This CDR3 comprises 15 residues. Germline CDR1 is SEHNR and CDR2 is FQNEAQ (reference sequence). Germline trimming cut 0 bases from V and 4 bases from J; bases unmatched to any gene: 5. The CDR3 DNA reads as TGTGCCAGCAGCTTAGCGCAGGGGGCGAAGTACGAGCAGTACTTC. As protein: CASSLAQGAKYEQYF.

The chain joins TRBV4-1 to TRBJ1-5; 12 nucleotides align to TRBD1. The V and J ends lost 1 base and 2 bases, in that order; junction bases with no gene match: 15. This CDR3 region has 21 residues. Germline V lookup: CDR1 MGHRA, CDR2 YSYEKL. CDR3 amino acids: CASSQAPDGGQGAWGNQPQHF. CDR3 DNA: TGCGCCAGCAGCCAAGCCCCTGACGGGGGACAGGGGGCCTGGGGCAATCAGCCCCAGCATTTT.

CDR3 bases: TGTGCCAGCAGGGCCCCGGGACTAGCGGGAGGGCGTGAGCAGTTCTTC. It codes for CASRAPGLAGGREQFF. The chain is built from TRBV2 and TRBJ2-1; 16 bases agree with TRBD2. The CDR3 has 16 residues. The germline V gene encodes CDR1 SNHLY and CDR2 FYNNEI. J lost 9 bases, V lost 6 bases, and 8 bases had no gene match.

The genes are TRBV19 and TRBJ1-6; 7 bases match TRBD1. Germline lookup yields CDR1 LNHDA and CDR2 SQIVND (reference sequence). V dropped 6 bases and J dropped 10; count of bases not matched to a gene: 6. CDR3 size: 13 residues. The CDR3 DNA reads as TGTGCCAGTAGCCGACAGGGTGGATCACCCCTCCACTTT. Its translation is CASSRQGGSPLHF.

V gene TRBV27 combines with J gene TRBJ2-1, with D possibly being TRBD1 (5 bases). This CDR3 spans 13 amino acids. The germline V and J ends were trimmed by 2 bases and 5 bases, with 7 bases remaining between them. CDR1 MNHEY and CDR2 SMNVEV come from the germline V gene (reference sequence). The CDR3 is CASSLGHNNEQFF. The CDR3 DNA sequence: TGTGCCAGCAGTTTAGGACACAACAATGAGCAGTTCTTC.

The chain links TRBV2 to TRBJ2-7, with 7 nucleotides matching TRBD2. The CDR3 loop spans 12 amino acids. Unmatched junction bases numbered 6, after V lost 8 bases and J lost 5 bases. CDR1 and CDR2 (germline): SNHLY, FYNNEI. CDR3 nucleotides: TGTGCCAGCCCTAAAGGGAGGGACGAGCAGTACTTC. Its protein product is CASPKGRDEQYF.

The rearrangement links TRBV7-2 to TRBJ2-7, with D hard to call. Germline assignment: CDR1 SGHTA and CDR2 FQGNSA. The CDR3 has 13 amino acids. Trimming cost V 5 bases and J 2 bases, with 10 bases left between them. The CDR3 DNA is TGTGCCAGCAGCACGTCGGTGCCCTACGAGCAGTACTTC. As protein: CASSTSVPYEQYF.

The chain uses TRBV5-8 and TRBJ1-3; possible D gene TRBD1, 6 bases. CDR1 is SGHTS, CDR2 YDEGEE, per germline. The V end was cut by 4 bases, the J end by 4 bases, with 15 bases between. This CDR3 has 15 amino acids. The CDR3 loop reads CASSNRDRPGNTIYF. The DNA of the CDR3 is TGTGCCAGCAGCAACAGGGATCGTCCCGGAAACACCATATATTTT.

This clone occurred once. The J gene is TRBJ2-7, the V gene TRBV5-8; tentatively, D is TRBD1 (6 bases). The V end was cut by 2 bases, the J end by 7 bases, with 16 bases between. The germline gives CDR1 SGHTS, CDR2 YDEGEE. The CDR3 runs 14 residues. This chain's CDR3 is CASSLGRGVGEQYF. CDR3 coding DNA: TGTGCCAGCAGCTTAGGCAGGGGTGTGGGGGAGCAGTACTTC.

The chain joins TRBV5-6 to TRBJ1-3; D gene ambiguous. CDR3 length: 13 amino acids. The V gene lost 2 bases and the J gene lost 4 bases, with 7 bases spanning the gap. Germline V gene data show CDR1 as SGHDT and CDR2 as YYEEEE. CDR3 DNA sequence: TGTGCCAGCAGCTTATGGGAGGGAAACACCATATATTTT. Encoded protein: CASSLWEGNTIYF.

CDR3 residues: CASSIGHFSRSAYEQYF. In nucleotides, the CDR3 is TGTGCCAGTAGTATAGGCCACTTCAGTAGGAGTGCCTACGAGCAGTACTTC. The chain uses TRBV19 and TRBJ2-7; D not resolved. In germline, CDR1 is LNHDA, CDR2 SQIVND (reference sequence). This CDR3 has 17 amino acids. V gave up 1 base and J gave up 2 bases, with 18 bases separating them.

V is TRBV9 and J is TRBJ2-1; D possibly corresponds to TRBD1 (7 bases). Trimming cost V 1 base and J 5 bases, with 13 bases left between them. The CDR3 runs to 15 residues. Germline CDR1 and CDR2: SGDLS and YYNGEE. The CDR3, as DNA: TGTGCCAGCAGCGTAAGGGGGCGGGAACACAATGAGCAGTTCTTC. Protein product: CASSVRGREHNEQFF.

This chain joins TRBV5-1 and TRBJ1-1; perhaps TRBD1 as D (5 bases). Germline V gene sequence: CDR1 SGHRS, CDR2 YFSETQ. V was clipped by 0 bases and J by 5 bases, with 11 bases between them. The CDR3 totals 14 residues. The CDR3 DNA is TGCGCCAGCAGCTTGGTACCAGGGCAAACTGAAGCTTTCTTT. It translates to CASSLVPGQTEAFF.

This rearrangement joins TRBV5-6 to TRBJ1-1, with 8 bases aligning to TRBD1. V lost 4 bases to trimming and J lost 5 bases; unmatched junction nucleotides: 10. Germline CDR1 reads SGHDT; CDR2 reads YYEEEE. There are 15 residues in the CDR3. CDR3 sequence (DNA): TGTGCCAGCAGCCGACCCTCACAGGGGGTAACTGAAGCTTTCTTT. It is translated as CASSRPSQGVTEAFF.

This clone came up once. The chain recombines TRBV6-1 with TRBJ1-1, with 7 bases matching TRBD1. The germline CDR1 and CDR2 sequences are MNHNS and SASEGT. Losses at the gene ends were 7 bases for V and 5 bases for J; bases not matched to a gene: 4. CDR3 length equals 12 residues. CDR3 nucleotide sequence: TGTGCCAGCATAAGGGGGCTGACTGAAGCTTTCTTT. It encodes CASIRGLTEAFF.